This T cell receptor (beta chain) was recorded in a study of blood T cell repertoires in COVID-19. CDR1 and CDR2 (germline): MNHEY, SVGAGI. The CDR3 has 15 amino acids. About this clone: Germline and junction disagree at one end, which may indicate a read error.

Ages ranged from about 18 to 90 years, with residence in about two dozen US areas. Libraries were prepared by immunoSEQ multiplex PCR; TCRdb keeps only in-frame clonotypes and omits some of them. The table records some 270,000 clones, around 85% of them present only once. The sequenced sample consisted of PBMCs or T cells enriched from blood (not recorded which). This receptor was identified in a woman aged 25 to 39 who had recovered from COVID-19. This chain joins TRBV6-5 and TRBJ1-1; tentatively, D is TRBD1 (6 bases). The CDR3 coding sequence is TGTGCCAGCAGGTGGGGGGGCGTAAGGAACTCTGAAGCTTTCTTT. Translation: CASRWGGVRNSEAFF.